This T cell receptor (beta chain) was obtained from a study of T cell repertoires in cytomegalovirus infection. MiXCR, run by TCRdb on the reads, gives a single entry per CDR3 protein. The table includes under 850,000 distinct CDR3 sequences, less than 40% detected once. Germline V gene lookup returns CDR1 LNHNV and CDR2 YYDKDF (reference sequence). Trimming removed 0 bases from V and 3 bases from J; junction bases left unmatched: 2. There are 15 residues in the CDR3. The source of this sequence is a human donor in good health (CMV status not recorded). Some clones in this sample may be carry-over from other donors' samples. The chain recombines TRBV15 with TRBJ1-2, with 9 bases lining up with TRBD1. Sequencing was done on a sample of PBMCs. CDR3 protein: CATSREDRGHYGYTF. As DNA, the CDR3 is TGTGCCACCAGCAGAGAGGACAGGGGTCACTATGGCTACACCTTC.